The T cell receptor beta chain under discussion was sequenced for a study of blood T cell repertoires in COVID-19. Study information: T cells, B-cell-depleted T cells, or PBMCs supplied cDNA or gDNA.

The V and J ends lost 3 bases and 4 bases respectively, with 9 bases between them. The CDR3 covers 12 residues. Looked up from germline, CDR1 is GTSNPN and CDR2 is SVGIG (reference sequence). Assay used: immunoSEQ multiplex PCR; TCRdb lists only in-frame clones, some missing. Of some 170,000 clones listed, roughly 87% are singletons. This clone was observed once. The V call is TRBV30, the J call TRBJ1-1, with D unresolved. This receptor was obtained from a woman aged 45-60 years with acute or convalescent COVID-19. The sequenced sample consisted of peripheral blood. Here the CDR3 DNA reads TGTGCCTGGAGGCGGGGTAGCACTGAAGCTTTCTTT. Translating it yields CAWRRGSTEAFF.